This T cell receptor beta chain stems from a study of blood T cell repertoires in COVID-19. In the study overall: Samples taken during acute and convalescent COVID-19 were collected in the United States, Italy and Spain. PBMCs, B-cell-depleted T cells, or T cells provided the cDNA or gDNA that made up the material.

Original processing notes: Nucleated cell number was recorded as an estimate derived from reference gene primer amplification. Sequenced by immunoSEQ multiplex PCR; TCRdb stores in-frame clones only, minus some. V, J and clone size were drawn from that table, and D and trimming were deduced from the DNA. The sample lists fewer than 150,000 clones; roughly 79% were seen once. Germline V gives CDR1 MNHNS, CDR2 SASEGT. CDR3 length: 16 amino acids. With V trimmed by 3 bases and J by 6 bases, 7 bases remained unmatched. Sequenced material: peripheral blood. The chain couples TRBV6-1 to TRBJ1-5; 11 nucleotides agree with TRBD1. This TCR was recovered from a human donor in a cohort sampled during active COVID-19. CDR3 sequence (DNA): TGTGCCAGCAGTGAGTTGGACAGGGGGCCTAGTCAGCCCCAGCATTTT. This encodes CASSELDRGPSQPQHF.